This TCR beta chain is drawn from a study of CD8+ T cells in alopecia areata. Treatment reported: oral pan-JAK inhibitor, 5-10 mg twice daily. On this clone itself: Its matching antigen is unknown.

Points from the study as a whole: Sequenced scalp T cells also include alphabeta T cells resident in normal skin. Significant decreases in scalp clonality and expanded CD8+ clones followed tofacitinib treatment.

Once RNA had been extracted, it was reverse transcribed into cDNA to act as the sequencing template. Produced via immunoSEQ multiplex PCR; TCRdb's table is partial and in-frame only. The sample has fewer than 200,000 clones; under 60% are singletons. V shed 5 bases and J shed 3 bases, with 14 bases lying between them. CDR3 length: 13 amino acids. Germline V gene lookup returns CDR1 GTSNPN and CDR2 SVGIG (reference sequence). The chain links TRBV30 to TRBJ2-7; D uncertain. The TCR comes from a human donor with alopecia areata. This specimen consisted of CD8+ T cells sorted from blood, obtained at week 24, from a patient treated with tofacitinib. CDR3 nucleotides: TGTGCCTGGGCAAAAGGCAGTAACTACGAGCAGTACTTC. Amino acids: CAWAKGSNYEQYF.